The 16 T cell receptor beta chains below all came from one sample that was sequenced in a study of blood T cell repertoires in COVID-19. Profiling relied on immunoSEQ multiplex PCR, and the TCRdb table lists in-frame clones only, not all of them. There are fewer than 250,000 clones in the sample; 70% to 90% occur only once, and over 7% lies in the top ten. The sample taken for sequencing was PBMCs or T cells enriched from blood (not recorded which). The receptors shown here come from a middle-aged woman with acute COVID-19.

The rearrangement uses TRBV28 and TRBJ2-4; 10 bases align to TRBD2. The trim removed 3 bases at V and 1 base at J, leaving 6 bases unmatched. This CDR3 has 17 amino acids. Germline CDR1 reads MDHEN; CDR2 reads SYDVKM. The CDR3: CASSFSGGFGAKNIQYF. The CDR3, as DNA: TGTGCCAGCAGTTTTAGCGGGGGGTTCGGGGCCAAAAACATTCAGTACTTC. Looking up the rest from reference TRBV28 and TRBJ2-4 gives the full variable domain: DVKVTQSSRYLVKRTGEKVFLECVQDMDHENMFWYRQDPGLGLRLIYFSYDVKMKEKGDIPEGYSVSREKKERFSLILESASTNQTSMYLCASSFSGGFGAKNIQYFGAGTRLSVL.

This chain connects TRBV3-1 (or the pseudogene TRBV3-2) to TRBJ2-7; 9 nucleotides line up with TRBD2. J lost 5 bases, V lost 2 bases, and 7 bases had no gene match. The V gene's germline CDR1 is LGHDT and CDR2 YNNKEL (reference sequence). The CDR3 is 15 amino acids. CDR3 nucleotides: TGTGCCAGCAGCCAATCAAGCGGGAGGAAAAACGAGCAGTACTTC. It yields the protein CASSQSSGRKNEQYF.

V gene TRBV5-1 combines with J gene TRBJ2-6, with 8 nucleotides matching TRBD1. V shed 4 bases and J 2 bases; nucleotides not matched to a gene: 8. Germline-derived CDR1 and CDR2 are SGHRS and YFSETQ. This CDR3 region has 17 residues. CDR3: CASSMYTGGTGANVLTF. The CDR3 DNA is TGCGCCAGCAGCATGTATACAGGGGGAACTGGGGCCAACGTCCTGACTTTC. The variable domain in full, completed from reference TRBV5-1 and TRBJ2-6, reads KAGVTQTPRYLIKTRGQQVTLSCSPISGHRSVSWYQQTPGQGLQFLFEYFSETQRNKGNFPGRFSGRQFSNSRSEMNVSTLELGDSALYLCASSMYTGGTGANVLTFGAGSRLTVL.

The V gene is TRBV10-1, the J gene TRBJ1-5; D not certain. This CDR3 contains 12 residues. Trimming pared 8 bases from V and 1 base from J, leaving 6 bases between. CDR1 WNHNN and CDR2 SYGVQD come from the germline V gene (reference sequence). In nucleotides, the CDR3 is TGCGCCAGCGTCCCGAGCAATCAGCCCCAGCATTTT. Translated: CASVPSNQPQHF.

With respect to this clone: The sample contains more than one DNA sequence encoding this CDR3. The chain uses TRBV4-1 and TRBJ2-7; 8 bases line up with TRBD1. Unmatched junction bases numbered 8, after V lost 1 base and J lost 0 bases. CDR3 size: 17 residues. Germline values: CDR1 MGHRA, CDR2 YSYEKL. CDR3 in DNA: TGCGCCAGCAGCCAAGTCCGCCTTGGACAGGGCTCCTACGAGCAGTACTTC. Its translation is CASSQVRLGQGSYEQYF.

The chain couples TRBV19 to TRBJ1-2, with 8 bases matching TRBD1. The CDR3 length is 16 residues. Germline-derived CDR1 and CDR2 are LNHDA and SQIVND (reference sequence). The V gene end was trimmed by 3 bases and the J gene end by 4 bases; junction bases not matched to a gene: 10. CDR3 protein: CASSITSGGAGYGYTF. The DNA for the CDR3 is TGTGCCAGTAGTATTACGTCAGGGGGCGCCGGCTATGGCTACACCTTC.

This clone came up many times. The chain uses TRBV2 and TRBJ1-3, with 7 bases identical to TRBD1. Germline assignment: CDR1 SNHLY and CDR2 FYNNEI. The CDR3 covers 15 residues. With V trimmed by 7 bases and J by 0 bases, 6 bases remained unmatched. This CDR3 reads CASIGDSFSGNTIYF. Written as DNA, the CDR3 is TGTGCCAGCATAGGGGACAGCTTCTCTGGAAACACCATATATTTT.

V and J are TRBV10-3 and TRBJ1-5; 8 bases line up with TRBD1. Germline V gene sequence: CDR1 ENHRY, CDR2 SYGVKD. This CDR3 has 15 residues. With 4 bases clipped from V and 1 base from J, the junction kept 3 bases outside the gene matches. CDR3 amino acids: CAISVTGGSNQPQHF. The CDR3 DNA follows: TGTGCCATCAGTGTTACAGGGGGGAGCAATCAGCCCCAGCATTTT.

The CDR3, as DNA: TGTGCCAGCAGCTCCGACAGATACAATGAGCAGTTCTTC. Translation gives CASSSDRYNEQFF. The V gene is TRBV11-1, the J gene TRBJ2-1; perhaps TRBD1 as D (5 bases). Per the germline V gene, CDR1 is SGHAT and CDR2 is FQDESV (reference sequence). The length of the CDR3 is 13 residues. Trimming removed 4 bases from V and 4 bases from J, with 8 bases in between.

The chain has TRBV28 and TRBJ1-5; 8 nucleotides align to TRBD1. V lost 4 bases and J lost 5; bases outside the gene matches: 7. The CDR3 consists of 15 residues. From germline, CDR1 is MDHEN and CDR2 SYDVKM. The CDR3 region is CASSSPGQGHQPQHF. CDR3 nucleotides: TGTGCCAGCAGTTCCCCCGGACAGGGCCATCAGCCCCAGCATTTT.

On this clone: Compared with germline, one end of the junction differs, possibly owing to a read error. The genes are TRBV28 and TRBJ2-7; unclear D gene. The CDR3 sequence is 12 residues long. Germline V gene sequence: CDR1 MDHEN, CDR2 SYDVKM. The CDR3 spells CASSLRTAWPRF. The CDR3, as DNA: TGTGCCAGCAGTTTAAGAACAGCCTGGCCCCGCTTC.

This clone has just one count. The chain recombines TRBV5-8 with TRBJ1-2; D might be TRBD1 (6 bases). The CDR3 contains 14 residues. Deletions cut 3 bases from V and 0 bases from J, with 9 bases between. Germline V gene lookup returns CDR1 SGHTS and CDR2 YDEGEE. The CDR3 DNA reads TGTGCCAGCAGCTGGGGGCCGTCTAACTATGGCTACACCTTC. Protein: CASSWGPSNYGYTF.

The V call is TRBV12-3 or TRBV12-4, the J call TRBJ1-2, with a possible D match to TRBD1 (6 bases). V lost 7 bases to trimming and J lost 5 bases, with 11 bases between them. The CDR3 consists of 12 residues. The CDR3 here is CASTTTGYGYTF. The DNA of the CDR3 is TGTGCCAGCACCACGACAGGATATGGCTACACCTTC.

This clone was detected only a few times. V and J are TRBV2 and TRBJ2-6; TRBD1 aligns across 8 bases. The CDR3 extends over 17 amino acids. Trimming at V came to 6 bases and at J to 0 bases, leaving 7 bases not matched to a gene. Germline values: CDR1 SNHLY, CDR2 FYNNEI. The CDR3: CASSRDRIDSGANVLTF. DNA of the CDR3: TGTGCCAGCAGCAGGGACAGGATAGACTCTGGGGCCAACGTCCTGACTTTC.

V is TRBV4-1 and J is TRBJ2-1, with 10 bases matching TRBD2. V trimming: 3 bases; J trimming: 8 bases; junction bases outside the gene matches: 16. The CDR3 length is 18 residues. The germline gives CDR1 MGHRA, CDR2 YSYEKL. CDR3 amino acids: CASSHRISGTSERDEQFF. Written as DNA, the CDR3 is TGCGCCAGCAGCCATAGGATTTCCGGGACTAGCGAAAGAGATGAGCAGTTCTTC.

V gene TRBV6-5 combines with J gene TRBJ2-6; 9 nucleotides match TRBD1. V trimming: 6 bases; J trimming: 3 bases; junction bases outside the gene matches: 3. The CDR3 contains 15 residues. Germline assignment: CDR1 MNHEY and CDR2 SVGAGI. In DNA, the CDR3 is TGTGCCAGCAGCCGGACAGGGGTTGGGGCCAACGTCCTGACTTTC. Protein product: CASSRTGVGANVLTF.